This T cell receptor (beta chain) was captured in a study of metastatic and nonmetastatic thyroid tumors. Patients had received no treatment of any kind before thyroid surgery. Via MiXCR, TCRdb re-called the PCR reads. The sample comprises roughly 30,000 clones, 25% to 30% of which are singletons, and 30% rests with the top ten. In its sample, this clone ranks as medium-sized (0.01 to 0.1%). Sequenced input: blood. The origin of this receptor is a female donor with papillary thyroid cancer or a benign thyroid nodule (not recorded which). Some clones in this sample may be carry-over from other donors' samples.

Here the CDR3 DNA reads TGTGCCAGCAGGCCGGGACTACAATACAATGAGCAGTTCTTC. Its translation is CASRPGLQYNEQFF. The chain recombines TRBV27 with TRBJ2-1; 7 bases map to TRBD2. The CDR3 runs 14 residues. The germline V gene encodes CDR1 MNHEY and CDR2 SMNVEV (reference sequence). V lost 6 bases, J lost 4 bases, and 6 bases stayed unmatched.